Presented here are 20 T cell receptor beta chains from one specimen sequenced in a study of cytomegalovirus exposure and HLA in healthy donors. The data were produced by immunoSEQ multiplex PCR, yet TCRdb's version contains in-frame clones alone and is incomplete. Of about 110,000 clones detected, about nine tenths appear once; the ten largest clones hold 2% to 2.5%. What was sequenced was PBMCs. The receptors shown here come from a woman aged 18 to 35 in good health and CMV-seronegative.

The chain is built from TRBV19 and TRBJ1-1; TRBD1 might be the D (5 bases). This CDR3 has 14 residues. The V end lost 2 bases, the J end lost 3 bases, and 10 bases lay between the germline ends. Germline loops: CDR1 LNHDA, CDR2 SQIVND (reference sequence). CDR3 in DNA: TGTGCCAGTAGTATATGGGGGGGAGACACTGAAGCTTTCTTT. Protein: CASSIWGGDTEAFF.

The J gene is TRBJ1-4, the V gene TRBV19; no clear D. V lost 6 bases to trimming and J lost 2 bases, with 10 bases between them. CDR1 and CDR2 from the germline V gene are LNHDA and SQIVND (reference sequence). The CDR3 has 14 amino acids. The chain's CDR3 is CASSRVRTNEKLFF. The CDR3 nucleotides read TGTGCCAGTAGCCGAGTTCGCACTAATGAAAAACTGTTTTTT.

The genes are TRBV7-2 and TRBJ2-3, with no clear D. Trimming cost V 3 bases and J 2 bases, with 9 bases left between them. Germline V lookup: CDR1 SGHTA, CDR2 FQGNSA. The CDR3 loop spans 14 amino acids. The CDR3: CASSLTYSTDTQYF. CDR3 nucleotide sequence: TGTGCCAGCAGCTTGACATACTCCACAGATACGCAGTATTTT.

V usage is TRBV9 and J usage is TRBJ2-2, with 10 bases fitting TRBD2. The CDR3 length is 17 residues. Germline trimming cut 0 bases from V and 1 base from J; bases unmatched to any gene: 3. The germline CDR1 and CDR2 sequences are SGDLS and YYNGEE. In nucleotides, the CDR3 is TGTGCCAGCAGCGTAGTTTCTAGCGGGAGGAACACCGGGGAGCTGTTTTTT. Its protein product is CASSVVSSGRNTGELFF.

The J gene is TRBJ1-5, the V gene TRBV2, with 10 positions matching TRBD1. CDR1 and CDR2 from the germline V gene are SNHLY and FYNNEI. Unmatched junction bases numbered 8, after V lost 8 bases and J lost 4 bases. This CDR3 region has 15 residues. The CDR3 spells CASSVLGQGNQPQHF. In DNA, the CDR3 is TGTGCCAGCTCCGTCTTGGGACAGGGGAATCAGCCCCAGCATTTT.

The chain uses TRBV29-1 and TRBJ2-5; tentative D call: TRBD1 (5 bases). CDR1 is SQVTM, CDR2 ANQGSEA, per germline. CDR3 length equals 15 residues. V was shortened by 5 bases and J by 1 base, with 17 bases between the two germline ends. This CDR3 reads CSVPASRVSQETQYF. The CDR3, as DNA: TGCAGCGTTCCGGCTTCCAGGGTCTCCCAAGAGACCCAGTACTTC.

This chain links TRBV5-4 with TRBJ2-7, with 7 bases that match TRBD2. Germline values: CDR1 SGHNT, CDR2 YYREEE (reference sequence). The CDR3 totals 13 residues. Trimming removed 4 bases from V and 3 bases from J; junction bases left unmatched: 4. The CDR3 sequence: CASSQAGYYEQYF. The CDR3 bases are TGTGCCAGCAGCCAAGCGGGGTACTACGAGCAGTACTTC.

This clone was recorded only once. The CDR3 sequence is CASAGTGVPYEQYF. The CDR3 bases are TGTGCCAGCGCTGGAACAGGGGTACCCTACGAGCAGTACTTC. The chain links TRBV6-5 to TRBJ2-7, with TRBD1 identical over 7 bases. V lost 8 bases, J lost 2 bases, and 9 bases stayed unmatched. This CDR3 has 14 amino acids. The germline V gene encodes CDR1 MNHEY and CDR2 SVGAGI.

The rearrangement links TRBV19 to TRBJ1-6; D is uncertain. The V gene's germline CDR1 is LNHDA and CDR2 SQIVND (reference sequence). The CDR3 loop spans 15 amino acids. Trimming removed 5 bases at V and 7 bases at J, with 15 bases between. The chain's CDR3 is CASSSGPGLNSPLHF. CDR3 coding DNA: TGTGCCAGTAGTTCCGGTCCAGGACTGAATTCACCCCTCCACTTT.

The CDR3 DNA sequence: TGTGCCAGCAGCCAAAAAGCGGGAGGCCGTTACGAGCAGTACTTC. Translating gives CASSQKAGGRYEQYF. This chain connects TRBV14 to TRBJ2-7, with 9 bases lining up with TRBD2. Germline V gives CDR1 SGHDN, CDR2 FVKESK. V shed 2 bases, J shed 4 bases, and the junction held 6 bases outside the gene matches. The CDR3 has 15 residues. Based on the CDR3 plus reference TRBV14 and TRBJ2-7, the full variable domain is EAGVTQFPSHSVIEKGQTVTLRCDPISGHDNLYWYRRVMGKEIKFLLHFVKESKQDESGMPNNRFLAERTGGTYSTLKVQPAELEDSGVYFCASSQKAGGRYEQYFGPGTRLTVT.

This clone was seen only a few times. The chain employs TRBV5-1 and TRBJ1-2; 8 bases map to TRBD1. Germline V gene data show CDR1 as SGHRS and CDR2 as YFSETQ. The CDR3 is 13 residues long. Trimming took 4 bases from V and 5 from J; bases not matched to a gene: 4. The DNA of the CDR3 is TGCGCCAGCAGCGTGGACAGGGAGTATGGCTACACCTTC. This gives the protein CASSVDREYGYTF.

This chain links TRBV5-6 with TRBJ1-2, with D perhaps matching TRBD1 (6 bases). Trimming removed 5 bases at V and 5 bases at J, with 16 bases between. This CDR3 comprises 14 residues. The germline CDR1 and CDR2 sequences are SGHDT and YYEEEE. The CDR3 DNA sequence: TGTGCCAGCAGAACCGGAAATCAGGGGTATGGCTACACCTTC. Its protein is CASRTGNQGYGYTF. Based on the CDR3 plus reference TRBV5-6 and TRBJ1-2, the full variable domain is DAGVTQSPTHLIKTRGQQVTLRCSPKSGHDTVSWYQQALGQGPQFIFQYYEEEERQRGNFPDRFSGHQFPNYSSELNVNALLLGDSALYLCASRTGNQGYGYTFGSGTRLTVV.

The chain couples TRBV5-1 to TRBJ1-6; 7 positions match TRBD1. Germline trimming cut 0 bases from V and 6 bases from J; bases unmatched to any gene: 9. The germline gives CDR1 SGHRS, CDR2 YFSETQ. The CDR3 covers 17 residues. Here the CDR3 reads CASSLAVPGQPNSPLHF. CDR3 in DNA: TGCGCCAGCAGCTTGGCTGTGCCGGGACAGCCTAATTCACCCCTCCACTTT.

The chain is built from TRBV5-1 and TRBJ2-1; D is unclear. V dropped 0 bases and J dropped 5 bases, with 12 bases sitting between them. Germline V lookup: CDR1 SGHRS, CDR2 YFSETQ. The CDR3 totals 15 residues. The CDR3 nucleotides are TGCGCCAGCAGCTTGGCCCGGGTTACCCACAATGAGCAGTTCTTC. Amino acid sequence: CASSLARVTHNEQFF.

Here the CDR3 reads CASSWSGGPNIQYF. CDR3 DNA: TGCGCCAGCAGCTGGAGTGGGGGCCCAAACATTCAGTACTTC. The chain couples TRBV5-1 to TRBJ2-4; maybe TRBD1 (6 bases). The V end was cut by 3 bases, the J end by 6 bases, with 13 bases between. The CDR3 length is 14 residues. Germline CDR1 and CDR2: SGHRS and YFSETQ.

V usage is TRBV27 and J usage is TRBJ2-1; 10 nucleotides match TRBD2. The CDR3 spans 16 residues. Germline CDR1 reads MNHEY; CDR2 reads SMNVEV (reference sequence). Trimming cost V 3 bases and J 7 bases; bases outside gene matches: 9. CDR3 residues: CASSFRSGRARNEQFF. CDR3 nucleotide sequence: TGTGCCAGCAGTTTCCGCAGCGGGAGGGCGAGGAATGAGCAGTTCTTC.

The V gene is TRBV2, the J gene TRBJ2-7; D possibly corresponds to TRBD2 (6 bases). Trimming removed 5 bases at V and 7 bases at J, with 12 bases between. This CDR3 spans 12 amino acids. Germline CDR1 and CDR2: SNHLY and FYNNEI. The CDR3 region is CASSPSAGEQYF. The CDR3 region has the DNA TGTGCCAGCAGTCCCTCTGCGGGGGAGCAGTACTTC.

The J gene is TRBJ2-2, the V gene TRBV2, with a possible D match to TRBD1 (5 bases). The CDR3 has 15 amino acids. The V end was cut by 10 bases, the J end by 3 bases, with 18 bases between. Per germline, CDR1 SNHLY and CDR2 FYNNEI. The CDR3 DNA reads TGTGCCAATGGGGCGTTCCAGGTGGACACCGGGGAGCTGTTTTTT. It yields the protein CANGAFQVDTGELFF.

The chain employs TRBV5-6 and TRBJ2-7, with D possibly matching TRBD2 (5 bases). This CDR3 is built from 15 residues. The germline CDR1 and CDR2 sequences are SGHDT and YYEEEE. Trimming removed 3 bases at V and 2 bases at J, with 15 bases between. The CDR3, as DNA: TGTGCCAGCAGCTGGTCTGGGTCGGGAACCTACGAGCAGTACTTC. This codes for CASSWSGSGTYEQYF.

The rearrangement joins TRBV28 to TRBJ2-7; TRBD1 agrees at 7 bases. The ends lost 2 bases at V and 1 base at J; junction bases unmatched: 8. This CDR3 has 16 residues. The V gene's germline CDR1 is MDHEN and CDR2 SYDVKM. The CDR3 loop reads CASSLPPGTVSYEQYF. In DNA form, the CDR3 reads TGTGCCAGCAGTTTACCCCCCGGGACAGTATCCTACGAGCAGTACTTC.